These 9 T cell receptor beta chains were sequenced from one sample in a study of OX40 agonist ivuxolimab in advanced cancers. Sequenced by immunoSEQ multiplex PCR; TCRdb stores in-frame clones only, minus some. The data hold about 40,000 clones, with 80% to 90% observed a single time. The starting material was CD4+ or CD8+ T cells sorted from blood, obtained in a trial of the OX40 agonist ivuxolimab. These receptors all stem from an adult with an advanced solid tumor such as melanoma, head and neck, liver or kidney cancer.

The chain joins TRBV5-1 to TRBJ2-3; a possible D gene is TRBD2 (6 bases). CDR1 SGHRS and CDR2 YFSETQ come from the germline V gene. This CDR3 comprises 14 residues. The germline V and J ends were trimmed by 1 base and 3 bases, with 9 bases remaining between them. The CDR3 DNA follows: TGCGCCAGCAGCTTGCCGGGGGAGACAGATACGCAGTATTTT. Translated: CASSLPGETDTQYF.

This clone occurred once. The chain joins TRBV19 to TRBJ2-7, with D uncertain. This CDR3 has 16 residues. CDR1 is LNHDA, CDR2 SQIVND, per germline (reference sequence). V gave up 5 bases and J gave up 5 bases, with 22 bases separating them. CDR3 DNA: TGTGCCAGTAGTCCTTCGGGTAGTGGGGTTGGAGACGAGCAGTACTTC. It is translated as CASSPSGSGVGDEQYF.

This clone showed up just once. No conserved phenylalanine or tryptophan ends this CDR3, so it is likely a read error. The chain recombines TRBV18 with TRBJ1-6, with D maybe TRBD1 (6 bases). V was cut by 3 bases and J by 6 bases, with 6 bases left in between. CDR1 is KGHSH and CDR2 is LQKENI in the germline V gene. The CDR3 spans 13 residues. The CDR3 loop reads CASSPDSNSPLHL. The CDR3 coding sequence is TGTGCCAGCTCACCGGACAGTAATTCACCCCTCCACCTT.

J is TRBJ2-3 and V is TRBV5-1; D tentatively reads TRBD1 or TRBD2 (6 bases each). CDR1 is SGHRS and CDR2 is YFSETQ in the germline V gene. V shed 4 bases and J shed 4 bases, with 19 bases lying between them. The CDR3 consists of 16 residues. The CDR3 sequence is CASSAASGALPDTQYF. The CDR3 DNA reads as TGCGCCAGCAGCGCCGCATCGGGGGCCCTCCCAGATACGCAGTATTTT.

The genes are TRBV5-4 and TRBJ1-5; unclear D gene. V shed 0 bases and J shed 4 bases, with 5 bases lying between them. CDR1 and CDR2 (germline): SGHNT, YYREEE (reference sequence). CDR3 size: 13 residues. CDR3 sequence (DNA): TGTGCCAGCAGCTTGGGTCGGAATCAGCCCCAGCATTTT. Its protein product is CASSLGRNQPQHF.

V usage is TRBV7-9 and J usage is TRBJ1-2, with TRBD1 matching over 7 bases. V was clipped by 5 bases and J by 5 bases; unmatched bases: 8. Germline V lookup: CDR1 SEHNR, CDR2 FQNEAQ (reference sequence). The CDR3 runs to 14 residues. The CDR3, as DNA: TGTGCCAGCAGCCTCGGGACAGATGGGTATGGCTACACCTTC. Encoded protein: CASSLGTDGYGYTF.

The chain recombines TRBV6-5 with TRBJ2-3; tentatively, D is TRBD1 (6 bases). CDR1 is MNHEY, CDR2 SVGAGI, per germline. The V gene lost 3 bases and the J gene lost 9 bases, with 16 bases spanning the gap. CDR3 length: 14 residues. CDR3 amino acids: CASSYPIPGQTQYF. The CDR3 coding sequence is TGTGCCAGCAGTTATCCCATTCCGGGACAAACGCAGTATTTT.

The rearrangement uses TRBV4-3 and TRBJ1-5, with D possibly matching TRBD1 (5 bases). Trimming pared 4 bases from V and 4 bases from J, leaving 8 bases between. Germline CDR1 is LGHNA and CDR2 is YSLEER. This CDR3 contains 13 residues. The CDR3 region is CASSLRQNQPQHF. The CDR3 region has the DNA TGCGCCAGCAGCCTTCGACAGAATCAGCCCCAGCATTTT.

This clone was counted between two and nine times. The CDR3 loop reads CASSSGQGYQPQHF. CDR3 nucleotides: TGTGCCAGCAGCTCGGGACAGGGCTATCAGCCCCAGCATTTT. The rearrangement links TRBV7-2 to TRBJ1-5; 9 bases map to TRBD1. This CDR3 is built from 14 residues. V lost 4 bases to trimming and J lost 5 bases; unmatched junction nucleotides: 3. Germline V CDR1 and CDR2: SGHTA, FQGNSA.